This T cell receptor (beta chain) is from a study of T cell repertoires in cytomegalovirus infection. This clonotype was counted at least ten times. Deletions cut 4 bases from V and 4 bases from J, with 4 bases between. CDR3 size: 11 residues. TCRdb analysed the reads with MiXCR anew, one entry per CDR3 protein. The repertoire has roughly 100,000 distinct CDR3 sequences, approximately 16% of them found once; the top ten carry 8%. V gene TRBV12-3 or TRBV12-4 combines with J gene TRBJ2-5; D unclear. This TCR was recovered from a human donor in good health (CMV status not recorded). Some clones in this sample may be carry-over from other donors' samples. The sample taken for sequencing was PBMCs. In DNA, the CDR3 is TGTGCCAGCAGTTACAGAGAGACCCAGTACTTC. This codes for CASSYRETQYF.